These T cell receptor beta chains were read from a single sample in a study of cytomegalovirus exposure and HLA in healthy donors. This table comes from immunoSEQ multiplex PCR, and its TCRdb copy is limited to in-frame clones, with some not included. The sample contains roughly 130,000 clones, less than 85% of which appear only once. Sequences were obtained from PBMCs. These receptors were collected from a young man in good health and CMV-seronegative. The conserved cysteine and the conserved F or W are not part of the CDR3 here.

cdr3_aa	v_call	j_call
ASSSRTGGHTDTQY	TRBV7-9	TRBJ2-3
ASSSGGDGEKLF	TRBV5-1	TRBJ1-4
AIRGQGAQNEQY	TRBV10-3	TRBJ2-7
ASSRSTGYPGNTIY	TRBV4-3	TRBJ1-3
ASSYEGQTWPQH	TRBV19	TRBJ1-5
ATSSTPGLAGFTTYEQY	TRBV15	TRBJ2-7
APRGEQY	TRBV7-2	TRBJ2-7
ASSLLAGGPGELF	TRBV11-2	TRBJ2-2
ASSSSAWGSGANVLP	TRBV7-2	TRBJ2-6
AISSTIAGGPHEQY	TRBV10-3	TRBJ2-7
ASSSNRGRDNEQF	TRBV5-1	TRBJ2-1
ASSLQINNSPLH	TRBV27	TRBJ1-6